This T cell receptor (beta chain) was observed in a study of blood T cell repertoires in COVID-19. The overall study: From the United States, Italy and Spain came samples of acute and convalescent COVID-19.

This CDR3 comprises 14 residues. V dropped 8 bases and J dropped 4; count of bases not matched to a gene: 9. Germline V gene sequence: CDR1 LNHDA, CDR2 SQIVND (reference sequence). Sequenced by immunoSEQ multiplex PCR; TCRdb stores in-frame clones only, minus some. The repertoire holds about 44,000 clones, with roughly 87% as singletons. Sequences were obtained from peripheral blood. The chain links TRBV19 to TRBJ2-5, with 8 bases identical to TRBD1. The TCR originated in a woman aged 80 or older in a cohort sampled during active or convalescent COVID-19. CDR3: CASQNQGAGETQYF. The CDR3 nucleotides read TGTGCCAGTCAGAATCAGGGGGCGGGAGAGACCCAGTACTTC.